Listed here are 11 T cell receptor beta chains from one sample, sequenced in a study of response to subunit inactivated influenza vaccine. TCRdb passed the RT-PCR reads through MiXCR, listing each CDR3 protein once. The sample holds 250,000 to 350,000 distinct CDR3 sequences, over 20% seen once. This material consisted of PBMCs from blood, taken approximately 20 months after vaccination. The source of these receptors is a man aged 50 to 69 who received an inactivated influenza vaccine.

This clonotype occurred a few times. This chain joins TRBV24-1 and TRBJ1-6; tentative D call: TRBD1 (6 bases). The CDR3 sequence is 12 residues long. V shed 4 bases and J shed 12 bases, with 9 bases lying between them. Germline V CDR1 and CDR2: KGHDR, SFDVKD. CDR3 amino acids: CATSDLGGPLHF. The CDR3 DNA sequence: TGTGCCACCAGTGACTTAGGGGGACCCCTCCACTTT.

The gene calls are TRBV7-2 and TRBJ2-3; D ambiguous. V lost 5 bases, J lost 10 bases, and 10 bases lay in between. The CDR3 is made up of 11 amino acids. The germline V gene has CDR1 SGHTA and CDR2 FQGNSA. The CDR3 DNA reads TGTGCCAGCAGCCCCAAAGCCGCGCAGTATTTT. Its translation is CASSPKAAQYF. The complete variable domain, with remaining parts taken from reference TRBV7-2 and TRBJ2-3, reads GAGVSQSPSNKVTEKGKDVELRCDPISGHTALYWYRQSLGQGLEFLIYFQGNSAPDKSGLPSDRFSAERTGGSVSTLTIQRTQQEDSAVYLCASSPKAAQYFGPGTRLTVL.

This clonotype was seen a few times. The rearrangement links TRBV28 to TRBJ2-1; D remains ambiguous. CDR1 is MDHEN and CDR2 is SYDVKM in the germline V gene. V was clipped by 5 bases and J by 5 bases, with 7 bases between them. This CDR3 has 12 amino acids. The CDR3: CASSPIHNEQFF. CDR3 in DNA: TGTGCCAGCAGTCCGATTCACAATGAGCAGTTCTTC.

As concerns this clonotype: This clone may be a read error of a much larger clone one base away. J is TRBJ1-5 and V is TRBV6-5, with TRBD1 matching over 9 bases. The CDR3 is 16 amino acids. Germline CDR1 and CDR2: MNHEY and SVGAGI. CDR3 amino acids: CASSLNAGQGNQAQHF. DNA of the CDR3: TGTGCCAGCAGTTTAAACGCGGGACAGGGCAATCAGGCCCAGCATTTT.

CDR3 in DNA: TGTGCCATCAGTTCGGTTACAACTTCTGGAAACACCATATATTTT. It yields the protein CAISSVTTSGNTIYF. The genes are TRBV10-3 and TRBJ1-3; D remains ambiguous. Trimming cost V 5 bases and J 1 base, with 12 bases left between them. In germline, CDR1 is ENHRY, CDR2 SYGVKD. This CDR3 region has 15 residues.

The V and J genes are TRBV18 and TRBJ1-2; D call uncertain. There are 13 residues in the CDR3. V lost 2 bases, J lost 6 bases, and 10 bases lay in between. Germline CDR1 KGHSH, CDR2 LQKENI. CDR3 in amino acids: CASSPGVGDGYTF. CDR3 DNA: TGTGCCAGCTCACCAGGGGTCGGGGATGGCTACACCTTC.

The chain has TRBV2 and TRBJ2-3; D may be TRBD2 (6 bases). This CDR3 comprises 14 residues. V was cut by 4 bases and J by 6 bases, with 14 bases left in between. Germline loops: CDR1 SNHLY, CDR2 FYNNEI. Here the CDR3 reads CASSGTPGVDTQYF. CDR3 DNA sequence: TGTGCCAGCAGTGGGACACCGGGGGTGGATACGCAGTATTTT.

This clonotype appeared a few times. The chain links TRBV7-6 to TRBJ2-3; D is possibly TRBD1 (6 bases). The CDR3 length is 15 residues. Germline CDR1 SGHVS, CDR2 FNYEAQ. Trimming shortened V by 1 base and J by 4 bases, and 12 bases separated the two germline ends. The CDR3 region is CASSLGPAGADTQYF. The CDR3 region has the DNA TGTGCCAGCAGCTTAGGCCCAGCAGGGGCAGATACGCAGTATTTT.

CDR3 sequence: CASKRGEAKNIQYF. Here the CDR3 DNA reads TGCGCCAGCAAACGGGGGGAAGCCAAAAACATTCAGTACTTC. The chain employs TRBV5-1 and TRBJ2-4, with 7 bases lining up with TRBD2. Germline lookup yields CDR1 SGHRS and CDR2 YFSETQ. The CDR3 has 14 amino acids. Unmatched junction bases numbered 3, after V lost 6 bases and J lost 0 bases.

This clonotype has just a few counts. The rearrangement links TRBV20-1 to TRBJ1-6; 7 bases line up with TRBD1. This CDR3 comprises 13 residues. Unmatched junction bases numbered 5, after V lost 6 bases and J lost 6 bases. Germline V gene lookup returns CDR1 DFQATT and CDR2 SNEGSKA (reference sequence). CDR3 region: CSAKTGINSPLHF. Written as DNA, the CDR3 is TGCAGTGCCAAGACAGGGATTAATTCACCCCTCCACTTT.

This clonotype occurred many times. This chain links TRBV15 with TRBJ1-3; no firm D call. Trimming took off 0 bases at V and 0 bases at J, with 9 bases between the two ends. Germline V gene sequence: CDR1 LNHNV, CDR2 YYDKDF (reference sequence). The CDR3 covers 16 residues. The chain's CDR3 is CATSRDRGFSGNTIYF. The CDR3, as DNA: TGTGCCACCAGCAGAGATCGCGGTTTCTCTGGAAACACCATATATTTT.